This passage covers 30 T cell receptor beta chains from one sample sequenced in a study of low-dose radiotherapy and immunotherapy resistance in tumors (dated 2022 in TCRdb). First-strand cDNA was synthesized using Superscript III and a set of TRAV- and TRBV-specific primers, so that both TCRalpha and TCRbeta chains were covered. TCRs were amplified with Phusion for about 20 PCR cycles using a constant-region primer together with the adapter attached to the V primers. TCRdb reprocessed the public reads (quality trimming at Q25 with fastp, clone calling with MiXCR) and kept in-frame beta chains. Under each unique CDR3 protein, matching rows form one entry showing the most common genes and DNA. Recorded for this sample are over 15,000 distinct CDR3 sequences; about 74% of them occurred a single time. Approximately 10% of the sample is taken by the ten largest. These receptors all stem from a human donor with advanced metastatic prostate, ovarian, gallbladder or colorectal cancer (not recorded which). This table probably holds off-target reads from a library built for another chain.

This clonotype was counted only a few times. This sequence joins TRBV6-1 and TRBJ2-5; 8 positions agree with TRBD2. J lost 4 bases, V lost 5 bases, and 9 bases had no gene match. CDR1 is MNHNS, CDR2 SASEGT, per germline. The CDR3 runs 15 residues. The CDR3 nucleotides read TGTGCCAGCAGTTTCGGAGGGACTAGTGGAGAGACCCAGTACTTC. Translating gives CASSFGGTSGETQYF.

The chain joins TRBV12-3 or TRBV12-4 to TRBJ1-3; D is perhaps TRBD1 (5 bases). Trimming shortened V by 4 bases and J by 5 bases, and 18 bases separated the two germline ends. This CDR3 region has 16 residues. Here the CDR3 DNA reads TGTGCCAGCAGTTCATCTGCGGGGGTTCCGCGAAACACCATATATTTT. Its translation: CASSSSAGVPRNTIYF.

The gene calls are TRBV7-6 and TRBJ1-6; D is possibly TRBD1 (5 bases). With 3 bases removed from V and 16 bases from J, the gap between germline ends came to 19 bases. The CDR3 extends over 14 amino acids. The germline V gene has CDR1 SGHVS and CDR2 FNYEAQ. CDR3: CASSLPKGDSKLHF. The CDR3 DNA reads as TGTGCCAGCAGCTTGCCAAAGGGCGACAGTAAACTCCACTTT.

This clonotype was counted between two and nine times. This chain joins TRBV4-1 and TRBJ2-1, with no clear D. Trimming removed 1 base from V and 3 bases from J, with 13 bases in between. This CDR3 has 16 residues. In germline, CDR1 is MGHRA, CDR2 YSYEKL. The CDR3 DNA sequence: TGCGCCAGCAGCCAAGCGTCTCGGGCCCTCTACAATGAGCAGTTCTTC. Its protein is CASSQASRALYNEQFF.

V usage is TRBV7-9 and J usage is TRBJ2-3, with D unclear. The CDR3 has 14 amino acids. In germline, CDR1 is SEHNR, CDR2 FQNEAQ (reference sequence). V lost 5 bases, J lost 1 base, and 10 bases lay in between. This CDR3 reads CASSPPHRTDTQYF. The CDR3 bases are TGTGCCAGCAGCCCCCCACACCGCACAGATACGCAGTATTTT.

The chain joins TRBV2 to TRBJ1-1; D is unclear. Trimming shortened V by 1 base and J by 6 bases, and 9 bases separated the two germline ends. Per germline, CDR1 SNHLY and CDR2 FYNNEI. This CDR3 contains 13 residues. The chain's CDR3 is CASSEVSIAEAFF. For the CDR3, the DNA is TGTGCCAGCAGTGAAGTTAGTATTGCTGAAGCTTTCTTT.

A single count supports this clonotype. The chain is built from TRBV28 and TRBJ1-1; 12 nucleotides align to TRBD1. Germline lookup yields CDR1 MDHEN and CDR2 SYDVKM. Germline trimming cut 1 base from V and 5 bases from J; bases unmatched to any gene: 8. CDR3 length equals 17 residues. Here the CDR3 reads CASSLSGTGGAETEAFF. The CDR3 nucleotides read TGTGCCAGCAGTTTATCAGGGACAGGGGGCGCAGAGACTGAAGCTTTCTTT.

The CDR3 DNA sequence: TGCAGTGCTACCGGACTAGCGGGGTACAATGAGCAGTTCTTC. Translated: CSATGLAGYNEQFF. The chain uses TRBV20-1 and TRBJ2-1; 12 nucleotides agree with TRBD2. Germline loops: CDR1 DFQATT, CDR2 SNEGSKA (reference sequence). V lost 4 bases and J lost 4; bases outside the gene matches: 2. There are 14 residues in the CDR3.

This clonotype qualifies as large. The chain couples TRBV29-1 to TRBJ1-1; possible D gene TRBD1, 5 bases. The CDR3 loop spans 14 amino acids. The germline V gene has CDR1 SQVTM and CDR2 ANQGSEA. V lost 6 bases and J lost 3, with 17 bases in between. The CDR3 DNA follows: TGCAGCGTCCCGGTCGGGGACGGCTACACTGAAGCTTTCTTT. It specifies CSVPVGDGYTEAFF.

The V gene is TRBV30, the J gene TRBJ1-5, with 10 nucleotides matching TRBD1. Germline V gene data show CDR1 as GTSNPN and CDR2 as SVGIG (reference sequence). The CDR3 loop spans 15 amino acids. The V and J ends lost 3 bases and 8 bases, in that order; junction bases with no gene match: 10. The CDR3 loop is CAWSEKDRGPKPQHF. The CDR3 bases are TGTGCCTGGAGCGAAAAAGACAGGGGGCCCAAGCCCCAGCATTTT. The variable domain in full, with the rest retrieved from reference TRBV30 and TRBJ1-5, is SQTIHQWPATLVQPVGSPLSLECTVEGTSNPNLYWYRQAAGRGLQLLFYSVGIGQISSEVPQNLSASRPQDRQFILSSKKLLLSDSGFYLCAWSEKDRGPKPQHFGDGTRLSIL.

The chain joins TRBV28 to TRBJ2-1; 7 bases align to TRBD1. Germline V lookup: CDR1 MDHEN, CDR2 SYDVKM. With V trimmed by 2 bases and J by 7 bases, 5 bases remained unmatched. This CDR3 spans 14 amino acids. CDR3 residues: CASSLRQGLNEQFF. CDR3 in DNA: TGTGCCAGCAGTTTACGACAGGGCCTGAATGAGCAGTTCTTC.

The chain joins TRBV5-1 to TRBJ2-1; possibly TRBD2 for D (7 bases). V was clipped by 6 bases and J by 4 bases, with 26 bases between them. The CDR3 is made up of 18 amino acids. The germline CDR1 and CDR2 sequences are SGHRS and YFSETQ. The CDR3 here is CASTSRNNTGGLYNEQFF. In DNA, the CDR3 is TGCGCCAGCACCTCTCGGAATAACACGGGGGGCTTATACAATGAGCAGTTCTTC.

Of note for this clonotype: At one end, the junction sequence differs from germline, possibly due to a read error. This chain connects TRBV20-1 to TRBJ2-7; D is ambiguous. The germline V gene encodes CDR1 DFQATT and CDR2 SNEGSKA (reference sequence). The CDR3 is 12 residues long. CDR3 in amino acids: CSARTGSYERYF. In nucleotides, the CDR3 is TGCAGTGCGAGGACGGGCTCCTACGAGCGGTACTTC.

The chain recombines TRBV6-2 or TRBV6-3 with TRBJ2-7; D unresolved. Trimming removed 7 bases from V and 2 bases from J, with 15 bases in between. The CDR3 has 14 residues. Germline values: CDR1 MNHEY, CDR2 SVGEGT. CDR3 sequence reads: CASMRQALAYEQYF. The CDR3, as DNA: TGTGCCAGCATGCGGCAGGCCCTCGCCTACGAGCAGTACTTC.

The V and J genes are TRBV20-1 and TRBJ1-2; weak D call: TRBD1 (5 bases). CDR3 length: 15 amino acids. Between the trimmed V and J ends, which lost 0 bases and 0 bases, there was a span of 11 bases. CDR1 and CDR2 from the germline V gene are DFQATT and SNEGSKA (reference sequence). The CDR3 loop reads CSARDRGVPNYGYTF. CDR3 DNA: TGCAGTGCTAGAGATCGGGGGGTCCCTAACTATGGCTACACCTTC.

This clonotype has only a few counts. J is TRBJ2-1 and V is TRBV7-9, with 7 bases lining up with TRBD2. This CDR3 contains 15 residues. From germline, CDR1 is SEHNR and CDR2 FQNEAQ (reference sequence). Trimming cost V 5 bases and J 0 bases; bases outside gene matches: 4. The CDR3 loop reads CASSPSGSSYNEQFF. The CDR3 DNA follows: TGTGCCAGCAGCCCTAGCGGAAGCTCCTACAATGAGCAGTTCTTC.

The V call is TRBV3-1, the J call TRBJ1-1; D is unclear. The V end lost 4 bases, the J end lost 2 bases, and 11 bases lay between the germline ends. This CDR3 spans 14 amino acids. Germline CDR1 reads LGHDT; CDR2 reads YNNKEL (reference sequence). The CDR3 DNA reads TGTGCCAGCAGCCGAAAAGGCGGAAACACTGAAGCTTTCTTT. The encoded protein is CASSRKGGNTEAFF.

This clonotype occurred a few times. The chain couples TRBV19 to TRBJ1-4; maybe TRBD1 (5 bases). The CDR3 runs to 14 residues. The ends were cut back, 5 bases at V and 4 bases at J, with 11 bases in the middle. Germline V lookup: CDR1 LNHDA, CDR2 SQIVND (reference sequence). The CDR3 sequence is CASSGDRSNEKLFF. The CDR3 DNA reads TGTGCCAGTAGTGGTGACAGAAGTAATGAAAAACTGTTTTTT.

CDR3: CASSEYGYGYTF. The CDR3 coding sequence is TGTGCCAGCAGTGAATATGGGTATGGCTACACCTTC. The V and J genes are TRBV6-2 or TRBV6-3 and TRBJ1-2; D is ambiguous. V lost 5 bases and J lost 5, with 9 bases in between. CDR1 MNHEY and CDR2 SVGEGT come from the germline V gene. The CDR3 extends over 12 amino acids.

This clonotype was counted a single time. The V gene is TRBV6-2 or TRBV6-3, the J gene TRBJ2-1; 13 nucleotides align to TRBD2. The germline V gene has CDR1 MNHEY and CDR2 SVGEGT. The CDR3 extends over 16 amino acids. Losses at the gene ends were 4 bases for V and 5 bases for J; bases not matched to a gene: 5. In nucleotides, the CDR3 is TGTGCCAGCAGTTTTAAGGGACTAGCGGGGAACAATGAGCAGTTCTTC. Translated, it gives CASSFKGLAGNNEQFF.

The chain couples TRBV11-2 to TRBJ2-3, with 10 bases fitting TRBD2. With 6 bases clipped from V and 3 bases from J, the junction kept 6 bases outside the gene matches. CDR3 length: 15 residues. Germline V gene sequence: CDR1 SGHAT, CDR2 FQNNGV. CDR3 sequence (DNA): TGTGCCAGCAGTTACAGGACTAGCGGAACAGATACGCAGTATTTT. Translation gives CASSYRTSGTDTQYF.

The rearrangement uses TRBV24-1 and TRBJ2-3, with D hard to call. The V gene's germline CDR1 is KGHDR and CDR2 SFDVKD. The CDR3 covers 15 residues. The germline V and J ends were trimmed by 1 base and 2 bases, with 9 bases remaining between them. This CDR3 reads CATSDLEGNTDTQYF. CDR3 in DNA: TGTGCCACCAGTGATTTAGAAGGGAACACAGATACGCAGTATTTT.

There are a few counts of this clonotype. The chain has TRBV28 and TRBJ2-1; D might be TRBD1 (5 bases). The germline V gene has CDR1 MDHEN and CDR2 SYDVKM. The V end was cut by 7 bases, the J end by 10 bases, with 11 bases between. The CDR3 spans 11 residues. For the CDR3, the DNA is TGTGCCAGCACCAAGGGGCTGGAGCAGTTCTTC. Translation gives CASTKGLEQFF.

The V gene is TRBV6-2 or TRBV6-3, the J gene TRBJ2-7; D may correspond to TRBD1 or TRBD2 (5 bases each). The CDR3 is 16 residues long. CDR1 and CDR2 from the germline V gene are MNHEY and SVGEGT. Trimming removed 0 bases at V and 6 bases at J, with 18 bases between. The CDR3 sequence is CASSYSRDPPSGEQYF. In DNA form, the CDR3 reads TGTGCCAGCAGTTACTCTCGGGACCCACCCAGCGGCGAGCAGTACTTC.

The CDR3 reads CASSVEIYDRGGEQFF. For the CDR3, the DNA is TGTGCCAGCAGCGTAGAAATCTATGACAGGGGGGGAGAGCAGTTCTTC. This chain connects TRBV9 to TRBJ2-1; TRBD1 agrees at 9 bases. With V trimmed by 0 bases and J by 10 bases, 11 bases remained unmatched. This CDR3 spans 16 amino acids. Germline loops: CDR1 SGDLS, CDR2 YYNGEE.

This clonotype came up a few times. The chain uses TRBV5-6 and TRBJ2-1, with 11 bases lining up with TRBD2. This CDR3 comprises 20 residues. CDR1 is SGHDT, CDR2 YYEEEE, per germline. Germline trimming cut 4 bases from V and 0 bases from J; bases unmatched to any gene: 15. CDR3 DNA sequence: TGTGCCAGCAGCGCCTTAGCGGGAGGGCTGGGCCCTGGCTCCTACAATGAGCAGTTCTTC. This codes for CASSALAGGLGPGSYNEQFF. Using reference TRBV5-6 and TRBJ2-1 for the parts outside the CDR3, the full variable domain is DAGVTQSPTHLIKTRGQQVTLRCSPKSGHDTVSWYQQALGQGPQFIFQYYEEEERQRGNFPDRFSGHQFPNYSSELNVNALLLGDSALYLCASSALAGGLGPGSYNEQFFGPGTRLTVL.

The J gene is TRBJ2-3, the V gene TRBV28; a weak D match, TRBD2 (5 bases). V was shortened by 5 bases and J by 1 base, with 16 bases between the two germline ends. The germline gives CDR1 MDHEN, CDR2 SYDVKM. The CDR3 consists of 16 residues. The DNA of the CDR3 is TGTGCCAGCAGTCCCTCTAGCAGACCCGGCACAGATACGCAGTATTTT. Translated, it gives CASSPSSRPGTDTQYF.

V and J are TRBV6-2 or TRBV6-3 and TRBJ2-1; no reliable D call. The CDR3 contains 14 residues. Germline-derived CDR1 and CDR2 are MNHEY and SVGEGT. The germline V and J ends were trimmed by 6 bases and 6 bases, with 15 bases remaining between them. CDR3 sequence (DNA): TGTGCCAGCAGCTCGGCCTCCCTAGGCAATGAGCAGTTCTTC. It is translated as CASSSASLGNEQFF.

This rearrangement joins TRBV29-1 to TRBJ2-5; no clear D gene. Germline values: CDR1 SQVTM, CDR2 ANQGSEA. Trimming left V 2 bases short and J 5 bases short, with 12 bases between. CDR3 size: 13 residues. The CDR3 region has the DNA TGCAGCGTTGAACGTCAGGTCGGGGAGACCCAGTACTTC. Its protein is CSVERQVGETQYF.

The chain recombines TRBV6-5 with TRBJ2-7; D is tentatively TRBD1 or TRBD2 (5 bases each). The CDR3 spans 14 residues. Trimming shortened V by 2 bases and J by 2 bases, and 10 bases separated the two germline ends. Germline V CDR1 and CDR2: MNHEY, SVGAGI. CDR3 protein: CASSYAGAAYEQYF. CDR3 bases: TGTGCCAGCAGTTACGCCGGGGCAGCCTACGAGCAGTACTTC.